These 18 T cell receptor beta chains were all obtained from the same sample, sequenced in a study of T cell responses to AZD1222 COVID-19 vaccine. Only in-frame clones appear in the TCRdb table, and some are missing; sequencing was by immunoSEQ multiplex PCR. The sample has some 150,000 clones; approximately 86% are singletons. Specimen: peripheral blood, collected on day 0 of AZD1222 vaccination. These receptors all stem from an adult in good health.

This clone was seen a single time. J is TRBJ1-2 and V is TRBV27; 9 nucleotides agree with TRBD1. This CDR3 region has 15 residues. The V and J ends lost 4 bases and 12 bases, in that order; junction bases with no gene match: 15. Germline V gene data show CDR1 as MNHEY and CDR2 as SMNVEV (reference sequence). DNA for the CDR3: TGTGCCAGCAGTTCCGGCCCCCGGGACAGGGTACTCCACACCTTC. Its translation: CASSSGPRDRVLHTF.

This rearrangement joins TRBV5-1 to TRBJ2-7; no clear D gene. The CDR3 totals 17 residues. CDR1 SGHRS and CDR2 YFSETQ come from the germline V gene. The V gene lost 3 bases and the J gene lost 1 base, with 20 bases spanning the gap. This CDR3 reads CASSSHFGRRGSYEQYF. CDR3 in DNA: TGCGCCAGCAGCTCTCACTTTGGACGGCGAGGATCCTACGAGCAGTACTTC.

The genes are TRBV30 and TRBJ2-1; a possible D gene is TRBD2 (6 bases). This CDR3 is 13 amino acids long. CDR1 is GTSNPN and CDR2 is SVGIG in the germline V gene (reference sequence). The V end lost 4 bases, the J end lost 0 bases, and 7 bases lay between the germline ends. CDR3 sequence: CAWTGSSYNEQFF. CDR3 in DNA: TGTGCCTGGACCGGGAGCTCCTACAATGAGCAGTTCTTC.

A single count supports this clone. The V call is TRBV5-4, the J call TRBJ2-7; a weak D match, TRBD2 (5 bases). Germline lookup yields CDR1 SGHNT and CDR2 YYREEE (reference sequence). V lost 3 bases to trimming and J lost 7 bases, with 20 bases between them. The CDR3 has 15 residues. Written as DNA, the CDR3 is TGTGCCAGCAGCTCCGCAACTAGACCCCAAAGGGAGCAGTACTTC. Its translation is CASSSATRPQREQYF.

This chain uses TRBV21-1 with TRBJ2-1; TRBD1, as called in the table, went unchecked against the DNA. TRBV21-1 is a listed pseudogene. This CDR3 region has 16 residues. The DNA for the CDR3 is TGTGCCAGCAGCCATGAGGGCAGGGGATCCCCCAATGAGCAGTTCTTC. Encoded protein: CASSHEGRGSPNEQFF.

V usage is TRBV12-3 or TRBV12-4 and J usage is TRBJ1-1; no clear D. The CDR3 loop spans 13 amino acids. Trimming stripped 1 base from V and 4 bases from J, with 7 bases between. CDR3 bases: TGTGCCAGCAGTTTAGGGTTTCTCACTGAAGCTTTCTTT. This translates into CASSLGFLTEAFF.

The chain uses TRBV3-1 (or the pseudogene TRBV3-2) and TRBJ1-1, with D unresolved. CDR3 size: 16 residues. V lost 4 bases, J lost 0 bases, and 15 bases lay in between. The germline CDR1 and CDR2 sequences are LGHDT and YNNKEL (reference sequence). The CDR3 loop reads CASSLNPQPLNTEAFF. DNA for the CDR3: TGTGCCAGCAGCCTCAACCCACAGCCTTTGAACACTGAAGCTTTCTTT.

This chain links TRBV11-2 with TRBJ1-3; tentatively, D is TRBD1 (5 bases). CDR1 and CDR2 (germline): SGHAT, FQNNGV. V was shortened by 1 base and J by 0 bases, with 19 bases between the two germline ends. The length of the CDR3 is 19 residues. The CDR3: CASSLGRGGQVDSGNTIYF. The DNA of the CDR3 is TGTGCCAGCAGCTTAGGGAGGGGAGGTCAGGTCGACTCTGGAAACACCATATATTTT. The complete variable domain, with remaining parts taken from reference TRBV11-2 and TRBJ1-3, reads EAGVAQSPRYKIIEKRQSVAFWCNPISGHATLYWYQQILGQGPKLLIQFQNNGVVDDSQLPKDRFSAERLKGVDSTLKIQPAKLEDSAVYLCASSLGRGGQVDSGNTIYFGEGSWLTVV.

The rearrangement links TRBV27 to TRBJ2-1; the match to TRBD1 covers 11 bases. From germline, CDR1 is MNHEY and CDR2 SMNVEV (reference sequence). V trimming: 5 bases; J trimming: 0 bases; junction bases outside the gene matches: 15. This CDR3 is built from 20 residues. This chain's CDR3 is CASSTLPGQGGSSSYNEQFF. The DNA for the CDR3 is TGTGCCAGCAGTACCCTCCCGGGACAGGGGGGATCGAGCTCCTACAATGAGCAGTTCTTC.

The rearrangement uses TRBV19 and TRBJ1-1; possible D gene TRBD1, 5 bases. The CDR3 is 13 residues long. CDR1 is LNHDA, CDR2 SQIVND, per germline (reference sequence). The V end lost 6 bases, the J end lost 8 bases, and 16 bases lay between the germline ends. This CDR3 is CASSGTGRREAFF. CDR3 DNA: TGTGCCAGTAGCGGGACGGGAAGGAGGGAAGCTTTCTTT.

This rearrangement joins TRBV6-5 to TRBJ2-7, with TRBD2 identical over 8 bases. Germline CDR1 MNHEY, CDR2 SVGAGI. Trimming at V came to 7 bases and at J to 5 bases, leaving 7 bases not matched to a gene. The CDR3 has 13 amino acids. CDR3 in DNA: TGTGCCAGCACGGGGGGGAGTCGACACGAGCAGTACTTC. Its translation: CASTGGSRHEQYF.

The chain is built from TRBV30 and TRBJ2-7; D is unclear. CDR1 GTSNPN and CDR2 SVGIG come from the germline V gene (reference sequence). Trimming stripped 2 bases from V and 1 base from J, with 3 bases between. CDR3 size: 11 residues. The CDR3 DNA sequence: TGTGCCTGGAGTCAATCCTACGAGCAGTACTTC. As protein: CAWSQSYEQYF.

V gene TRBV7-2 combines with J gene TRBJ2-3; 8 nucleotides align to TRBD2. J gave up 0 bases and V 4 bases, and 9 bases lay outside the gene matches. CDR3 length equals 17 residues. Germline CDR1 reads SGHTA; CDR2 reads FQGNSA. The CDR3 DNA follows: TGTGCCAGCAGCTCGACCCGACTAGCGCAAAGCACAGATACGCAGTATTTT. The encoded protein is CASSSTRLAQSTDTQYF.

The chain links TRBV5-6 to TRBJ2-2; unclear D gene. Trimming shortened V by 6 bases and J by 6 bases, and 12 bases separated the two germline ends. This CDR3 has 13 amino acids. Germline CDR1 is SGHDT and CDR2 is YYEEEE. The CDR3 spells CASTLFGSGELFF. CDR3 bases: TGTGCCAGCACTCTGTTCGGGTCCGGGGAGCTGTTTTTT.

The table lists this clone with a count of one. The V gene is TRBV28, the J gene TRBJ2-7; unclear D gene. Germline lookup yields CDR1 MDHEN and CDR2 SYDVKM. This CDR3 has 13 amino acids. The germline V and J ends were trimmed by 1 base and 3 bases, with 7 bases remaining between them. The CDR3 region is CASSLLSNYEQYF. In DNA form, the CDR3 reads TGTGCCAGCAGTTTATTATCCAACTACGAGCAGTACTTC.

This clone has a handful of counts. This chain uses TRBV21-1 with TRBJ2-1; the D call TRBD2 from the table was never checked on the DNA. TRBV21-1 counts as a pseudogene. This CDR3 is built from 18 residues. CDR3 DNA sequence: TGTGCCAGCAGCAAAAAGCCCCCGGGACTAGCGGGCTTCGATGAGCAGTTCTTC. Its translation: CASSKKPPGLAGFDEQFF.

In this sample, this clone turned up once. DNA for the CDR3: TGTGCCAGCAGTGAAGCAGGTAGATCGACTGAAGCTTTCTTT. Its protein product is CASSEAGRSTEAFF. The gene calls are TRBV2 and TRBJ1-1; no clear D. Per germline, CDR1 SNHLY and CDR2 FYNNEI. This CDR3 contains 14 residues. Trimming left V 0 bases short and J 5 bases short, with 10 bases between.

The CDR3 DNA is TGTGCCTGCGGGTGGGCGGGATACACTGAAGCTTTCTTT. Translating it yields CACGWAGYTEAFF. This rearrangement joins TRBV6-5 to TRBJ1-1; unclear D gene. Trimming took 11 bases from V and 3 from J, leaving 16 bases between them. The germline V gene encodes CDR1 MNHEY and CDR2 SVGAGI. The CDR3 consists of 13 residues.